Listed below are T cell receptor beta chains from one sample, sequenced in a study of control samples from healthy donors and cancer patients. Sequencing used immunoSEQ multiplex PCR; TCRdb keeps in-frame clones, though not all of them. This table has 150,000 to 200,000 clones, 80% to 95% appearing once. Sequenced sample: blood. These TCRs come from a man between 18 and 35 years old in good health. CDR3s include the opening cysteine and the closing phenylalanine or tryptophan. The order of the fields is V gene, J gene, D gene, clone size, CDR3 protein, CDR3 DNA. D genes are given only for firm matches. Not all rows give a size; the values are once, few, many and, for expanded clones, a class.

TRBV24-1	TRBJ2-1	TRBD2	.	CATSDKDSGGLPSYNEQFF	TGTGCCACCAGTGACAAGGACAGCGGGGGTTTACCTTCCTACAATGAGCAGTTCTTC
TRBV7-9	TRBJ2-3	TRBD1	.	CASSRTGQGSDTQYF	TGTGCCAGCAGCCGTACGGGACAGGGGTCAGATACGCAGTATTTT
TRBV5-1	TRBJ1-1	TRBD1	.	CASSLYRDSNTEAFF	TGCGCCAGCAGCTTGTACCGGGACAGCAACACTGAAGCTTTCTTT
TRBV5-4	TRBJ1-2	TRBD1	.	CASSLWDRILGYTF	TGTGCCAGCAGCTTGTGGGACAGGATCCTCGGCTACACCTTC
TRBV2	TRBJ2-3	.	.	CASSGADTQYF	TGTGCCAGCTCGGGGGCAGATACGCAGTATTTT
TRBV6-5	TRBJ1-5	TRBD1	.	CASSQRTGDQPQHF	TGTGCCAGCAGTCAACGGACAGGGGATCAGCCCCAGCATTTT
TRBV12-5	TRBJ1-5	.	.	CASGSNPEGSNQPQHF	TGTGCTAGTGGCTCAAACCCCGAAGGGAGCAATCAGCCCCAGCATTTT
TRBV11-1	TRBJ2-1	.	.	CASSRTENNEQFF	TGTGCCAGCAGCAGGACAGAAAACAATGAGCAGTTCTTC
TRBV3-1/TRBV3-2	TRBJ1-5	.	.	CASGFLDQPQHF	TGTGCCAGCGGGTTTCTTGATCAGCCCCAGCATTTT
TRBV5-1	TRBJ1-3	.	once	CASSLETQNSGNTIYF	TGCGCCAGCAGCTTGGAAACACAGAACTCTGGAAACACCATATATTTT
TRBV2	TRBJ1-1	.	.	CASIDRNTEAFF	TGTGCCAGCATAGACAGGAACACTGAAGCTTTCTTT
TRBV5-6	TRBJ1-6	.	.	CASSSLSGNNSPLHF	TGTGCCAGCAGCTCCCTCAGCGGCAATAATTCACCCCTCCACTTT
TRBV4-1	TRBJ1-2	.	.	CASSQGAGGENGYTF	TGCGCCAGCAGCCAAGGTGCCGGGGGCGAGAATGGCTACACCTTC
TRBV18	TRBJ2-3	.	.	CASSGLAGLSTDTQYF	TGTGCCAGCTCGGGTTTGGCGGGCCTTAGCACAGATACGCAGTATTTT
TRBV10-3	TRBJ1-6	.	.	CAISEVNSPLHF	TGTGCCATCAGTGAGGTCAATTCACCCCTCCACTTT
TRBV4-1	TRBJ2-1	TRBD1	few	CASSPGQGQVNEQFF	TGCGCCAGCAGCCCCGGACAGGGTCAAGTCAATGAGCAGTTCTTC
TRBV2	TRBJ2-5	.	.	CASSVGETQYF	TGTGCCAGCAGTGTGGGCGAGACCCAGTACTTC
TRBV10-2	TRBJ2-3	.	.	CASSARGGPMNPDTQYF	TGCGCCAGCAGCGCAAGAGGGGGACCCATGAATCCGGATACGCAGTATTTT
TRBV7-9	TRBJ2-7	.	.	CASSQIRQLEQYF	TGTGCCAGCAGCCAAATCAGACAACTCGAGCAGTACTTC
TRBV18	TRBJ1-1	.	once	CASSPPTNTEAFF	TGTGCCAGCTCACCCCCCACGAACACTGAAGCTTTCTTT
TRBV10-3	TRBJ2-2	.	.	CAISAILGELFF	TGTGCCATCAGCGCGATACTTGGGGAGCTGTTTTTT
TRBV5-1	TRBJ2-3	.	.	CASSLSGGTDTQYF	TGCGCCAGCAGCCTGTCAGGGGGGACAGATACGCAGTATTTT